The 21 T cell receptor beta chains below were found in one sample sequenced in a study of shared clonotypes between healthy human individuals. Sequencing was performed with immunoSEQ multiplex PCR; in TCRdb, only in-frame clones are kept and a portion is missing. The data contain more than 400,000 clones, approximately 94% of them singletons. The sequenced sample was naive CD4+ T cells sorted from blood. This sample's subset: CD45RA+ positively selected. These receptors all come from a woman in her twenties or thirties in good health.

This chain connects TRBV9 to TRBJ2-1; 7 bases agree with TRBD2. CDR1 and CDR2 from the germline V gene are SGDLS and YYNGEE. The CDR3 runs to 16 residues. J gave up 10 bases and V 3 bases, and 16 bases lay outside the gene matches. The CDR3 region is CASSAPWRELRSEQFF. In DNA form, the CDR3 reads TGTGCCAGCAGCGCCCCTTGGCGGGAGCTTCGTTCCGAGCAGTTCTTC.

V is TRBV30 and J is TRBJ2-3; 13 nucleotides line up with TRBD2. Per the germline V gene, CDR1 is GTSNPN and CDR2 is SVGIG (reference sequence). This CDR3 is 17 amino acids long. Unmatched junction bases numbered 12, after V lost 2 bases and J lost 7 bases. The CDR3 here is CAWSNFRTSGSANTQYF. For the CDR3, the DNA is TGTGCCTGGAGTAATTTCCGGACTAGCGGGAGTGCAAATACGCAGTATTTT.

V is TRBV18 and J is TRBJ1-2; tentative D call: TRBD1 (5 bases). Deletions cut 3 bases from V and 11 bases from J, with 16 bases between. Germline assignment: CDR1 KGHSH and CDR2 LQKENI. The CDR3 consists of 13 residues. Written as DNA, the CDR3 is TGTGCCAGCTCACCCGGGACCCCCGGGGCGTACACCTTC. This translates into CASSPGTPGAYTF.

The chain recombines TRBV11-2 with TRBJ2-7; either TRBD1 or TRBD2 may supply D (5 bases each). Germline V gene lookup returns CDR1 SGHAT and CDR2 FQNNGV. The CDR3 length is 15 residues. V was shortened by 1 base and J by 1 base, with 11 bases between the two germline ends. This chain's CDR3 is CASSLVGTASYEQYF. DNA of the CDR3: TGTGCCAGCAGCTTAGTAGGGACGGCATCCTACGAGCAGTACTTC.

This clone was detected only once. This sequence joins TRBV18 and TRBJ2-7, with 7 bases aligning to TRBD2. CDR3 size: 16 residues. Germline assignment: CDR1 KGHSH and CDR2 LQKENI. The ends lost 2 bases at V and 4 bases at J; junction bases unmatched: 11. The CDR3, as DNA: TGTGCCAGCTCACCAGGTTTCACTAGCGTATCTTACGAGCAGTACTTC. It translates to CASSPGFTSVSYEQYF.

About this clone: At the DNA level, this CDR3 is encoded by other sequences in the same sample as well. The chain recombines TRBV28 with TRBJ1-1, with D unclear. Per the germline V gene, CDR1 is MDHEN and CDR2 is SYDVKM. Between the trimmed V and J ends, which lost 6 bases and 0 bases, there was a span of 8 bases. The CDR3 is 13 residues long. The CDR3 loop is CASSPPVNTEAFF. CDR3 bases: TGTGCCAGCAGCCCCCCAGTGAACACTGAAGCTTTCTTT.

The rearrangement links TRBV28 to TRBJ1-1; TRBD1 matches at 7 bases. CDR1 is MDHEN and CDR2 is SYDVKM in the germline V gene. With 4 bases clipped from V and 0 bases from J, the junction kept 8 bases outside the gene matches. This CDR3 has 16 amino acids. The CDR3 DNA reads TGTGCCAGCAGTTCACCCCTGGGACAGTTGAACACTGAAGCTTTCTTT. As protein: CASSSPLGQLNTEAFF.

This sequence joins TRBV19 and TRBJ2-7; 8 bases map to TRBD1. The CDR3 spans 15 residues. J gave up 3 bases and V 6 bases, and 10 bases lay outside the gene matches. Germline V gene sequence: CDR1 LNHDA, CDR2 SQIVND (reference sequence). The CDR3 DNA sequence: TGTGCCAGTAGGACTGTCACAGGGGGAAACTACGAGCAGTACTTC. Residues: CASRTVTGGNYEQYF.

V and J are TRBV28 and TRBJ2-2, with TRBD2 identical over 7 bases. Germline V gene sequence: CDR1 MDHEN, CDR2 SYDVKM. The trim removed 5 bases at V and 5 bases at J, leaving 17 bases unmatched. CDR3 length: 18 residues. CDR3 protein: CASSPWGRGRQRTGELFF. Here the CDR3 DNA reads TGTGCCAGCAGTCCATGGGGGAGGGGCCGGCAGCGGACCGGGGAGCTGTTTTTT. Full variable domain (missing parts from reference TRBV28 and TRBJ2-2): DVKVTQSSRYLVKRTGEKVFLECVQDMDHENMFWYRQDPGLGLRLIYFSYDVKMKEKGDIPEGYSVSREKKERFSLILESASTNQTSMYLCASSPWGRGRQRTGELFFGEGSRLTVL.

This clone was recorded only once. Within the sample, other DNA sequences also encode this same CDR3. The chain couples TRBV5-4 to TRBJ2-1; 7 bases map to TRBD2. The CDR3 is 15 amino acids. V trimming: 4 bases; J trimming: 0 bases; junction bases outside the gene matches: 4. The germline gives CDR1 SGHNT, CDR2 YYREEE (reference sequence). CDR3 amino acids: CASSLERGSYNEQFF. DNA for the CDR3: TGTGCCAGCAGCCTCGAGCGGGGCTCCTACAATGAGCAGTTCTTC.

This sequence joins TRBV7-2 and TRBJ2-7; 12 bases line up with TRBD2. With 4 bases clipped from V and 3 bases from J, the junction kept 10 bases outside the gene matches. This CDR3 is built from 17 residues. From germline, CDR1 is SGHTA and CDR2 FQGNSA. The CDR3 here is CASSSSGLAGQFYEQYF. The CDR3 DNA reads as TGTGCCAGCAGCTCATCGGGACTAGCGGGCCAGTTCTACGAGCAGTACTTC.

The chain carries TRBV28 and TRBJ2-7; D gene unclear. The germline CDR1 and CDR2 sequences are MDHEN and SYDVKM. The length of the CDR3 is 14 residues. With 3 bases removed from V and 5 bases from J, the gap between germline ends came to 14 bases. CDR3 sequence: CASSFGLVRDEQYF. The CDR3 nucleotides are TGTGCCAGCAGTTTTGGGCTTGTAAGGGACGAGCAGTACTTC.

The gene calls are TRBV5-1 and TRBJ2-1, with D possibly being TRBD1 or TRBD2 (6 bases each). Germline V lookup: CDR1 SGHRS, CDR2 YFSETQ. V was pared by 8 bases and J by 3 bases, with 15 bases between. This CDR3 contains 14 residues. The CDR3, as DNA: TGCGCCAGGCGGGGACACCCATTCTACAATGAGCAGTTCTTC. It translates to CARRGHPFYNEQFF. Using reference TRBV5-1 and TRBJ2-1 for the parts outside the CDR3, the full variable domain is KAGVTQTPRYLIKTRGQQVTLSCSPISGHRSVSWYQQTPGQGLQFLFEYFSETQRNKGNFPGRFSGRQFSNSRSEMNVSTLELGDSALYLCARRGHPFYNEQFFGPGTRLTVL.

CDR3 in amino acids: CASSPRDRTRSWDVGYTF. Written as DNA, the CDR3 is TGTGCCAGCAGCCCCAGGGACAGGACCCGCTCTTGGGATGTTGGCTACACCTTC. The V and J genes are TRBV28 and TRBJ1-2, with 8 bases fitting TRBD1. Germline V gives CDR1 MDHEN, CDR2 SYDVKM. Unmatched junction bases numbered 22, after V lost 6 bases and J lost 7 bases. CDR3 length equals 18 residues.

V and J are TRBV5-4 and TRBJ2-1, with 7 bases identical to TRBD2. Losses at the gene ends were 0 bases for V and 0 bases for J; bases not matched to a gene: 3. The CDR3 totals 16 residues. Germline V CDR1 and CDR2: SGHNT, YYREEE (reference sequence). CDR3 loop: CASSLEGTISYNEQFF. CDR3 in DNA: TGTGCCAGCAGCTTGGAAGGGACTATCTCCTACAATGAGCAGTTCTTC.

In DNA, the CDR3 is TGTGCCAGCAGCGCGACAGGGGCTTCCTACGAGCAGTACTTC. Translation gives CASSATGASYEQYF. The rearrangement links TRBV7-9 to TRBJ2-7; the match to TRBD1 covers 8 bases. The CDR3 totals 14 residues. Trimming at V came to 5 bases and at J to 1 base, leaving 4 bases not matched to a gene. Germline V gives CDR1 SEHNR, CDR2 FQNEAQ (reference sequence).

The V and J genes are TRBV7-9 and TRBJ2-5; TRBD1 or TRBD2 may be the D gene (5 bases each). V lost 4 bases to trimming and J lost 2 bases, with 20 bases between them. The CDR3 covers 17 residues. Germline V gene data show CDR1 as SEHNR and CDR2 as FQNEAQ (reference sequence). CDR3 nucleotide sequence: TGTGCCAGCAGCTCCCCATGGGTGGGGCCGGGACAAGAGACCCAGTACTTC. This sequence encodes CASSSPWVGPGQETQYF.

The chain carries TRBV6-1 and TRBJ2-7; TRBD1 matches at 11 bases. Germline lookup yields CDR1 MNHNS and CDR2 SASEGT. This CDR3 is built from 13 residues. V dropped 6 bases and J dropped 6; count of bases not matched to a gene: 4. CDR3 sequence: CASRTGQGGEQYF. The CDR3 nucleotides read TGTGCCAGCAGAACGGGACAGGGGGGCGAGCAGTACTTC.

The rearrangement uses TRBV18 and TRBJ1-3; TRBD1 matches at 7 bases. V lost 0 bases to trimming and J lost 4 bases; unmatched junction nucleotides: 3. The CDR3 is 15 amino acids. Germline V gene sequence: CDR1 KGHSH, CDR2 LQKENI. This CDR3 reads CASSPPTGEGNTIYF. The CDR3 DNA is TGTGCCAGCTCACCACCTACAGGGGAAGGAAACACCATATATTTT.

This chain uses TRBV7-6 with TRBJ2-3; D may be TRBD1 (6 bases). This CDR3 is 15 amino acids long. CDR1 is SGHVS, CDR2 FNYEAQ, per germline. V was trimmed by 2 bases and J by 14 bases, leaving 23 bases between them. CDR3 nucleotides: TGTGCCAGCAGCTTATCCTTTTTGCAGGGGTCGGTGTTGTATTTT. Protein: CASSLSFLQGSVLYF.

This rearrangement joins TRBV6-5 to TRBJ1-4; 8 bases map to TRBD1. This CDR3 is built from 14 residues. The germline V gene encodes CDR1 MNHEY and CDR2 SVGAGI. With V trimmed by 6 bases and J by 8 bases, 8 bases remained unmatched. CDR3 in amino acids: CASRRDRFGEKLFF. The CDR3 DNA reads TGTGCCAGCAGAAGGGACAGGTTTGGGGAAAAACTGTTTTTT.